This paragraph reports one TCR beta chain. What it binds is unknown. Isolated RNA was reverse transcribed into cDNA used as the sequencing template. This table comes from immunoSEQ multiplex PCR, and its TCRdb copy is limited to in-frame clones, with some not included. The table lists more than 100,000 clones, under 90% of them singletons, with roughly 11% in the top ten. The germline gives CDR1 SEHNR, CDR2 FQNEAQ (reference sequence). Trimming cost V 1 base and J 4 bases, with 8 bases left between them. The CDR3 has 14 amino acids. These data originate in a study of CD8+ T cells in alopecia areata. Whole-study results and caveats: Sequenced scalp T cells also include alphabeta T cells resident in normal skin. Among the 100 top clones, expanded CD8+ clones, like scalp clonality, were significantly decreased by tofacitinib. Affected scalp, especially in alopecia totalis/universalis, had a higher clonality than normal scalp did.

Sample treatment: oral pan-JAK inhibitor, 5-10 mg twice daily. From alopecia areata patients, lesional scalp punch biopsies and peripheral blood were collected. The sequence came from a human donor with alopecia areata. The chain has TRBV7-9 and TRBJ2-4; the D gene is possibly TRBD1 (6 bases). The sequencing used CD8+ T cells sorted from blood, collected at approximately week 34, from a patient treated with tofacitinib. CDR3 DNA: TGTGCCAGCAGCTTAGGGGGGCAGAAAAACATTCAGTACTTC. It specifies CASSLGGQKNIQYF.